This TCR beta chain came from a study of shared clonotypes between healthy human individuals (dated by TCRdb to 2018 to 2021). Background for the entire study: The cohort comprised two women and a few men aged 18 to 49 years. For each donor, CD4 naive and CD4 memory were each run on three plates, CD8 naive on two plates, and CD8 memory on one plate. The study deeply sequenced blood TCR repertoires of about 5 healthy adults to estimate repertoire size and the extent of clonotype sharing between individuals. Different laboratories and diverse techniques were used to prepare libraries and sequence TCR repertoires, to increase sequencing depth and limit assay-specific biases. Leukapheresis yielded between about 0.8 and 9.5 billion PBMCs per donor. The study at large found these results: Compared with non-shared clonotypes, clonotypes shared by all four sorted-subset donors had higher generation probabilities. Even with the large sequencing depth, rarefaction of the sorted-subset datasets indicated that sequencing was incomplete. Across several donors, approximately 4.9% of naive CD4, roughly 3.5% of naive CD8, 2% to 2.5% of memory CD4, and approximately 0.4% of memory CD8 clonotypes were shared. Based on pairwise subsampling, the degree of clonotype sharing among donors was expected to be affected by sequencing depth. Because the study included only a small number of donors, the genetic and exposure-history diversity represented was limited. Sampling was restricted to blood, and TCR repertoires in tissues likely differ from the TCR repertoires found in blood. Naive subsets generally had larger estimated clonotype richness than memory subsets.

Inclusive of the bounding cysteine and phenylalanine, the CDR3 is 16 residues long. Kept here is only the CDR3 DNA, which spans 48 bases and is read in frame from base 1. V trim: 4 bases; J trim: 6 bases; unmatched bases: 9. The germline V gene supplies CDR1 SGHRS and CDR2 YFSETQ. Using the deep immunoSEQ assay, multiplex PCR amplified TCR CDR3 regions from genomic DNA. Extracted genomic DNA from each cell subset was spread evenly across all wells of several immunoSEQ 96-well plates, with each plate serving as a replicate. For sorted subsets, about 210 ng of genomic DNA, equivalent to 25,000 to 35,000 T cell genomes, went into each replicate PCR. Purified libraries were quantified with a Qubit 3.0 fluorometer, sized on a Bioanalyzer 2100, and re-quantified with the KAPA Library Quantification kit. A separate single-read 150-cycle Illumina NextSeq 550 flow cell was used to sequence each immunoSEQ 96-well plate. The original pipeline was this. The immunoSEQ output contained only junctional sequences without quality scores, so filtering could not match that applied to full-length reads. Sequences were annotated with PyIR, a Python wrapper for IgBLAST v1.9, using IMGT germline references to assign V/J genes and CDR3. Reads were filtered out if the reads had weak V/J assignments (E-value above 1e-6), no CDR3, stop codons, out-of-frame junctions, or ambiguous translated residues. V3J clonotypes were defined as sequences sharing the same inferred V gene, J gene, and CDR3 amino acid sequence. The percentage overlap between two repertoires was calculated by dividing the number of shared unique clonotypes by the size of the smaller repertoire. Richness of each repertoire was evaluated using RTK rarefaction, the Chao1 estimator, and Recon v2.1 estimates of unobserved clonotypes. Generation probabilities were computed with OLGA for all TCRbeta clonotypes obtained by the gDNA method from four donors. TCRdb re-hosts the immuneACCESS table, in-frame sequences only. Its copies lack some clones; in the studies checked, an unresolved V gene accounts for under half of them, and the cause for the rest is not known. The DNA gave D and trimming, while V, J and clone size come from that table. This sample gives roughly 2,500,000 clones in total; over 85% of them show up just once. The ten largest clones capture 0.36% of the sample.

The donors were healthy, HIV-negative adults who had no recently reported acute infections or vaccinations. Every donor was a Caucasian adult residing in Nashville, Tennessee, USA. CD4+ T cells were enriched by magnetic negative selection; naive cells were then positively selected on CD45RA, and the negative fraction formed the memory subset. After blood collection by leukapheresis, PBMCs were isolated using Ficoll-Histopaque density gradient centrifugation and then cryopreserved in the vapor phase of liquid nitrogen. Analytical flow cytometry was used to check the purity and quantity of each magnetically sorted T cell population. Genomic DNA was isolated from every sorted fraction and measured by UV absorbance on a Nanodrop 2000c. As concerns this clone: This receptor's antigen is unknown. No much larger clone is present one base from it, and per-base qualities are unavailable.

The TCR sequence derives from a young man in good health. Some clones in this sample may be carry-over from other donors' samples. The sample taken for sequencing was naive CD4+ T cells from PBMCs. Interpreted using the paper, the cell subset or site label stands for: CD45RA+ positively selected. This chain joins TRBV5-1 to TRBJ2-7; 14 junctional bases match TRBD2. The CDR3 has the sequence CASSPITGTSGSEQYF. The nucleotide sequence reads TGCGCCAGCAGCCCAATCACCGGGACTAGCGGGAGCGAGCAGTACTTC.